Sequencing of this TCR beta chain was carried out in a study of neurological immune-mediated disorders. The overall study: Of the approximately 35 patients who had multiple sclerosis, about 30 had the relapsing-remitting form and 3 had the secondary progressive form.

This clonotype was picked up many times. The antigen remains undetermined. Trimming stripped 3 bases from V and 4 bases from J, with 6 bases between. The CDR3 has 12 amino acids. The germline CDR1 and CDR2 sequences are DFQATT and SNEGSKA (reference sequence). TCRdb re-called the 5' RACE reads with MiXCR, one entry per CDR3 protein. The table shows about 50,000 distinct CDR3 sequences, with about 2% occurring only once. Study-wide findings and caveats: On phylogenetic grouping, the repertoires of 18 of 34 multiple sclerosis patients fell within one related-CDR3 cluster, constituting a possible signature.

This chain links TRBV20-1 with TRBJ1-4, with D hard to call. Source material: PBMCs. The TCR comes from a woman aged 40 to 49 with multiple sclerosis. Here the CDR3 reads CSASSDNEKLFF. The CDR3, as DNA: TGCAGTGCTAGCAGTGATAATGAAAAACTGTTTTTT.